The clone carrying this T cell receptor (beta chain) was seen many times. Antigen unknown. Using RNA transcripts as the source, TCR beta CDR3 regions were amplified. The HTBI set primed first-round TCR CDR3 RT-PCR. TCRdb re-analysed the multiplex PCR reads in MiXCR, keeping a single row per CDR3 protein. The sample carries 600,000 to 700,000 distinct CDR3 sequences, 45% recorded once. This entry comes from a study of T cells in Graves' hyperthyroidism and ophthalmopathy. The CDR3 has 13 amino acids. V lost 8 bases and J lost 4; bases outside the gene matches: 7. Germline CDR1 reads SNHLY; CDR2 reads FYNNEI. Findings of the study overall: The model anticipated ophthalmopathy a median approximately 6.6 months pre-onset.

Sample: peripheral blood or thyroid tissue (not recorded which). The clonotype was recovered from an adult man with Graves' disease, either hyperthyroidism or ophthalmopathy (not recorded which). The chain carries TRBV2 and TRBJ1-1; TRBD1 matches 7 bases. The CDR3 DNA sequence: TGTGCCAGCTCGGAGACAGGGTCCACTGAAGCTTTCTTT. Protein sequence: CASSETGSTEAFF. The complete variable domain, with remaining parts taken from reference TRBV2 and TRBJ1-1, reads EPEVTQTPSHQVTQMGQEVILRCVPISNHLYFYWYRQILGQKVEFLVSFYNNEISEKSEIFDDQFSVERPDGSNFTLKIRSTKLEDSAMYFCASSETGSTEAFFGQGTRLTVV.